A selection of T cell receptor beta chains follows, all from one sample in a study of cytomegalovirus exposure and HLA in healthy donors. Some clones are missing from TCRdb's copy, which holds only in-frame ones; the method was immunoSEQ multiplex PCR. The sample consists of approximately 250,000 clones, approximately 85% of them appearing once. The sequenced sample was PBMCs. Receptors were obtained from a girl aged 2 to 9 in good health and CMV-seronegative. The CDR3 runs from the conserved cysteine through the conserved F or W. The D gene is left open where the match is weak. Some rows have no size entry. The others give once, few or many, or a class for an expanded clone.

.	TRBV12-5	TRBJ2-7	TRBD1	TGTGCTAGTGGTAGGGACAGGGGGGCCTACGAGCAGTACTTC	CASGRDRGAYEQYF
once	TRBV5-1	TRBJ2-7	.	TGCGCCAGCAGCTTGGATCGGGGGACCTCCTACGAGCAGTACTTC	CASSLDRGTSYEQYF
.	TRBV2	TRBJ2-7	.	TGTGCCGTACGCCGGGGCAGGGGTCTCTACGAGCAGTACTTC	CAVRRGRGLYEQYF
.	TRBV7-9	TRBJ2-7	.	TGTGCCAGCGCCGGTGGTAATTACGAGCAGTACTTC	CASAGGNYEQYF
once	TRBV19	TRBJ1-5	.	TGTGCCAGTAGTCCAGCGAGTGGCCAGCCCCAGCATTTT	CASSPASGQPQHF
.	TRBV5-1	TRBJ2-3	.	TGCGCCAGCAGCTCCTCCGGGGTTGTGACAGATACGCAGTATTTT	CASSSSGVVTDTQYF
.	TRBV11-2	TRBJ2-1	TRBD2	TGTGCCAGCAGCTTAGTACAAGCGGGGGGAGTATATGAGCAGTTCTTC	CASSLVQAGGVYEQFF
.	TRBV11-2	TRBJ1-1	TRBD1	TGTGCCAGCAGCTTCCGACAGGGGGCTAGTGAAGCTTTCTTT	CASSFRQGASEAFF
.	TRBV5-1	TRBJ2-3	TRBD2	TGCGCCAGCAGCCAACCCCGACTAGCGGGAAGCACAGATACGCAGTATTTT	CASSQPRLAGSTDTQYF
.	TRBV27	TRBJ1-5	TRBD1	TGTGCCAGCAGGATGGGGACAGGGGCTAGCAATCAGCCCCAGCATTTT	CASRMGTGASNQPQHF
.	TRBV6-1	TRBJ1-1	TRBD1	TGTGCCAGCAGTGAAGAAGGGACAGGTCACACTGAAGCTTTCTTT	CASSEEGTGHTEAFF
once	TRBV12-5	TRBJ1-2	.	TGTGCTAGTGGTTTGGGACACAGGGAATGGGGGGGCTACACCTTC	CASGLGHREWGGYTF
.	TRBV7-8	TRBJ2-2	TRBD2	TGTGCCAGCAGCGTCCCGGGACTAGTGGCGAACACCGGGGAGCTGTTTTTT	CASSVPGLVANTGELFF
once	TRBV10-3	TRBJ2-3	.	TGTGCCATCAGCGACGCGGAGGGAGATACGCAGTATTTT	CAISDAEGDTQYF
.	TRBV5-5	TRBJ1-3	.	TGTGCCAGCAGCTTTGGTCCGGGGAACTCTGGAAACACCATATATTTT	CASSFGPGNSGNTIYF
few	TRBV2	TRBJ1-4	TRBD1	TGTGCCAGCAGTGTCTACAGGGGGGTACTGTTTTTT	CASSVYRGVLFF
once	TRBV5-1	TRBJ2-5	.	TGCGCCAGCAGATCCGACTTCCAAGAGACCCAGTACTTC	CASRSDFQETQYF
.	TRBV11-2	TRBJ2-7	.	TGTGCCAGCAGCTTGTCCCTAGTGGCCAGCTCCTACGAGCAGTACTTC	CASSLSLVASSYEQYF
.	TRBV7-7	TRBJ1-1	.	TGTGCCAGCAGCTTATGGGAGACGACTGAAGCTTTCTTT	CASSLWETTEAFF
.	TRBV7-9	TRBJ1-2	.	TGTGCCAGCAGCCCTGACAGGCTCGGCTATGGCTACACCTTC	CASSPDRLGYGYTF
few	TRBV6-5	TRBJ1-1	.	TGTGCCAGCACCCATCACACTGAAGCTTTCTTT	CASTHHTEAFF
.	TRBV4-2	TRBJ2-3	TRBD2	TGTGCCAGCAGCCAAGATAGCGGGTCTAGCACAGATACGCAGTATTTT	CASSQDSGSSTDTQYF
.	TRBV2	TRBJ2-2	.	TGTGCCAGCAGTGGAGCGTCCGCCGGGGAGCTGTTTTTT	CASSGASAGELFF
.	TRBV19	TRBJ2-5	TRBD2	TGTGCCAGTAGTATTCTAGCGGGGGGCAGGGAGACCCAGTACTTC	CASSILAGGRETQYF